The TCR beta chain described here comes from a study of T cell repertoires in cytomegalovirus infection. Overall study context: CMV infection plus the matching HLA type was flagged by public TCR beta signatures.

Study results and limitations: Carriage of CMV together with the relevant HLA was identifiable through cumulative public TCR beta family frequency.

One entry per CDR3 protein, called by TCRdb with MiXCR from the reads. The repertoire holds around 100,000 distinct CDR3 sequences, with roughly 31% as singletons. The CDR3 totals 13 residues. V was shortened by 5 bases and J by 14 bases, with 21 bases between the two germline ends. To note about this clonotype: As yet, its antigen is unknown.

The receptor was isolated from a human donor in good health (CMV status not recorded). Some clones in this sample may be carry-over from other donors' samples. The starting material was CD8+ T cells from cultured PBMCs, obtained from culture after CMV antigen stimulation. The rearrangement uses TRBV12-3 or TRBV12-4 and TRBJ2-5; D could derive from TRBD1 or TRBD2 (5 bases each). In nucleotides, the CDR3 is TGTGCCAGCAGTCCCCCGGGGCCACTGATCTTTTACTTC. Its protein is CASSPPGPLIFYF.